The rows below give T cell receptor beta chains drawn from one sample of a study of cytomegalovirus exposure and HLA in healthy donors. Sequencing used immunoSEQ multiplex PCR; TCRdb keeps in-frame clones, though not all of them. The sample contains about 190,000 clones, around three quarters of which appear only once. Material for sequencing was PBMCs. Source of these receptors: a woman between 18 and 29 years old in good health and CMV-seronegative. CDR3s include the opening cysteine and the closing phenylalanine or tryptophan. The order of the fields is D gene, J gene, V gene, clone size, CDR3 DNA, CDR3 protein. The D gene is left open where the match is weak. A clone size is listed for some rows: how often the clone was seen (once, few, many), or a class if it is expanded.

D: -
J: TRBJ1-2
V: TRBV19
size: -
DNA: TGTGCCAGTAGTGTAGGCAGGAACTATGGCTACACCTTC
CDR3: CASSVGRNYGYTF

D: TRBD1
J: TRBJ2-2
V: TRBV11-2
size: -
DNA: TGTGCCAGCAGCTTAATCCAGGGGGCCGGGGAGCTGTTTTTT
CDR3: CASSLIQGAGELFF

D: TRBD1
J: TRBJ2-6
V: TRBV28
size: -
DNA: TGTGCCAGCGGTGAACAGGGGGTAGGGACCGGGGCCAACGTCCTGACTTTC
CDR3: CASGEQGVGTGANVLTF

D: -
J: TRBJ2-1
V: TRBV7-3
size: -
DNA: TGTGCCAGCAGCTCAGACACCCTGGCCTTTGAGCAGTTCTTC
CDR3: CASSSDTLAFEQFF

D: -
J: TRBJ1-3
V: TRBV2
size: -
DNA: TGTGCCAGAGAGAGAACAGGTATCGACTCTGGAAACACCATATATTTT
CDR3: CARERTGIDSGNTIYF

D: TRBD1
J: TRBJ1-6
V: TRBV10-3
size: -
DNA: TGTGCCATCAGCGCCCCCGGGACAGGGAATTCACCCCTCCACTTT
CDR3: CAISAPGTGNSPLHF

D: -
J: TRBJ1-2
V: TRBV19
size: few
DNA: TGTGCCAGCTACGAAGGGGCCAGGGGCGGTGGCTACACCTTC
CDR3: CASYEGARGGGYTF

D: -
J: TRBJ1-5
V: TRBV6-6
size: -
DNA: TGTGCCAGCAGTTACGTCTTGTATCAGCCCCAGCATTTT
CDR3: CASSYVLYQPQHF

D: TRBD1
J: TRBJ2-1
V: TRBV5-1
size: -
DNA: TGCGCCAGCAGTCTCGGGACAGTGGAATACAATGAGCAGTTCTTC
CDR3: CASSLGTVEYNEQFF

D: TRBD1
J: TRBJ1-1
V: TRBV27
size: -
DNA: TGTGCCAGCGCACAGGGGGCGACCGGCTGGTCTGAAGCTTTCTTT
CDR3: CASAQGATGWSEAFF

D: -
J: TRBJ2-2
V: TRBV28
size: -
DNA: TGTGCCAGCAGTTTAATCAACCTCAGGGGCACCGGGGAGCTGTTTTTT
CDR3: CASSLINLRGTGELFF

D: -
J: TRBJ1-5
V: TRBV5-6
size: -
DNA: TGTGCCAGCAGCCTGTCCGGCCAGGGGCAGCCCCAGCATTTT
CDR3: CASSLSGQGQPQHF

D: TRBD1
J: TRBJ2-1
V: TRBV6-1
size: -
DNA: TGTGCCAGCAGACGGACAGGTCAATCCTACAATGAGCAGTTCTTC
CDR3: CASRRTGQSYNEQFF

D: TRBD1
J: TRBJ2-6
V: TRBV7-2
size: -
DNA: TGTGCCAGCAGCTTGTCGGGACAGGGACTCTCTGGGGCCAACGTCCTGACTTTC
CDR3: CASSLSGQGLSGANVLTF

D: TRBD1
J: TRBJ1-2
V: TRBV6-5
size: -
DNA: TGTGCCAGCAGTTACGGCCGGACAGGGGGCGGCTACACCTTC
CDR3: CASSYGRTGGGYTF

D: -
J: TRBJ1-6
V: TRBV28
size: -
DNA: TGTGCCAGCAGAGTTTTCTCGGGGGGTGACTATTCACCCCTCCACTTT
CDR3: CASRVFSGGDYSPLHF

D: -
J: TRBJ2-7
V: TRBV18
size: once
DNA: TGTGCCAGCTCACAGACAATCACCTACGAGCAGTACTTC
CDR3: CASSQTITYEQYF

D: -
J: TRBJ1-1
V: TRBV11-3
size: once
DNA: TGTGCCAGCAGCTTAGGCGGGAATGAAGCTTTCTTT
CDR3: CASSLGGNEAFF

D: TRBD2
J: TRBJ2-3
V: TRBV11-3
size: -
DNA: TGTGCCAGCAGCATGGGACTAGCGGGAGGGCCGGCAGATACGCAGTATTTT
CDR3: CASSMGLAGGPADTQYF

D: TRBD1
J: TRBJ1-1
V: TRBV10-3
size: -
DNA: TGTGCCATCAGTGAGTCCGGAGGGGGCAAAGCTTTCTTT
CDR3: CAISESGGGKAFF

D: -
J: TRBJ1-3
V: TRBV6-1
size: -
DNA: TGTGCCAGCAGTGCGTCCACATTGGGAAACACCATATATTTT
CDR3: CASSASTLGNTIYF

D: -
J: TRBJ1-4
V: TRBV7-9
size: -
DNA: TGTGCCAGCAGCTCCACGGGACAATTGGGGGAAAAACTGTTTTTT
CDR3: CASSSTGQLGEKLFF

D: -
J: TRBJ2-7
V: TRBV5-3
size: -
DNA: TGTGCCAGAAGCTTGGCCCTTCCCTACGAGCAGTACTTC
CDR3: CARSLALPYEQYF

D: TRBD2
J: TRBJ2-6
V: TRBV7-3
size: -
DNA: TGTGCCAGCAGCTCGCGGGGGTCTGGGGCCAACGTCCTGACTTTC
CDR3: CASSSRGSGANVLTF

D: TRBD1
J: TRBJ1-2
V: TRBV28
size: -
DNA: TGTGCCAGCAGTTTAGGTGGACAGGGTATAAATGGCTACACCTTC
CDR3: CASSLGGQGINGYTF

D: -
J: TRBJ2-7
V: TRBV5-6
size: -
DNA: TGTGCCAGCAGCTTGATCGGGGGCTACGAGCAGTACTTC
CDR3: CASSLIGGYEQYF

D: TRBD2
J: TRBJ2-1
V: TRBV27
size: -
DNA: TGTGCCAGCAGATTAGCGGGGACGAACAATGAGCAGTTCTTC
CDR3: CASRLAGTNNEQFF

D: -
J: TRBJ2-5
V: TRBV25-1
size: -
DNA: TGTGCCACTACGCCCGGCGGTGAAGAGACCCAGTACTTC
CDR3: CATTPGGEETQYF

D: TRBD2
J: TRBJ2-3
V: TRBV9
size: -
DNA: TGTGCCAGCAGCGCCCGACTAGCGGGGTACACAGATACGCAGTATTTT
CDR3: CASSARLAGYTDTQYF

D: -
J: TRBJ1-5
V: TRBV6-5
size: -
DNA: TGTGCCAGCAGTCGCGGTAGCAATCAGCCCCAGCATTTT
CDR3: CASSRGSNQPQHF

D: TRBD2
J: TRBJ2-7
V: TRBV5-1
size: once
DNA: TGCGCCAGCGGGGAGCCGGGGCTAGCGGGAGTAGGCGAGCAGTACTTC
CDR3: CASGEPGLAGVGEQYF

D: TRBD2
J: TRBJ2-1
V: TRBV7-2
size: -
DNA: TGTGCCAGCAGCCTTGCTAGCGGGAGGGCGGATGAGCAGTTCTTC
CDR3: CASSLASGRADEQFF

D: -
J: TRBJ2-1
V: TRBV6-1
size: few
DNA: TGTGCCAGCAGTGCTAGCATCTACAATGAGCAGTTCTTC
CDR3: CASSASIYNEQFF